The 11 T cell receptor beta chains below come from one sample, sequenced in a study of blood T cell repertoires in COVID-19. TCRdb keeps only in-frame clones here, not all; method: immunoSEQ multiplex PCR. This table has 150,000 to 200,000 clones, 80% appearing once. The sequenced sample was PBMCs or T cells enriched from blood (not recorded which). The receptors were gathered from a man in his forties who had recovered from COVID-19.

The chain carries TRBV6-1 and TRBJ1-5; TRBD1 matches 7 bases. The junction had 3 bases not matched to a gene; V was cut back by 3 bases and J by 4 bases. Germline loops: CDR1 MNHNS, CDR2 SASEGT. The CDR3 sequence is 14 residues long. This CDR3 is CASSDDRENQPQHF. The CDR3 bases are TGTGCCAGCAGTGATGACAGGGAAAATCAGCCCCAGCATTTT.

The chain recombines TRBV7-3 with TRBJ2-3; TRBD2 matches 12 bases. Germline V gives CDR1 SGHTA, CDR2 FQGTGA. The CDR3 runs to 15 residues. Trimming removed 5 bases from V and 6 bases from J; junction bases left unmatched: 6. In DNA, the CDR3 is TGTGCCAGCAGCCCAGGACTAGCGGGGATGGATACGCAGTATTTT. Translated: CASSPGLAGMDTQYF.

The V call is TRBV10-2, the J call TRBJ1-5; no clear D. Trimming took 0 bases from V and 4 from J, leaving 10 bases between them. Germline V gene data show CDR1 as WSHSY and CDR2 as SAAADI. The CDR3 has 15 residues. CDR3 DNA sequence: TGCGCCAGCAGTGAGTCGAGAACGCTGAATCAGCCCCAGCATTTT. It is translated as CASSESRTLNQPQHF.

The CDR3 loop reads CATSDPTSTDTQYF. The CDR3, as DNA: TGTGCCACCAGTGATCCTACTAGCACAGATACGCAGTATTTT. V usage is TRBV24-1 and J usage is TRBJ2-3; no definite D call. V lost 3 bases and J 0 bases, leaving 6 bases between the germline ends. Germline CDR1 is KGHDR and CDR2 is SFDVKD. The CDR3 loop spans 14 amino acids.

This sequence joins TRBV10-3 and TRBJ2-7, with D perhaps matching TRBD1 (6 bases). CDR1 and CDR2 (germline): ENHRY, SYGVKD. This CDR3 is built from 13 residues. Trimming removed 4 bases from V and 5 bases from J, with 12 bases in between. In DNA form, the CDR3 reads TGTGCCATCAGTGCGTCCAGGGGCCACGAGCAGTACGTC. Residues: CAISASRGHEQYV.

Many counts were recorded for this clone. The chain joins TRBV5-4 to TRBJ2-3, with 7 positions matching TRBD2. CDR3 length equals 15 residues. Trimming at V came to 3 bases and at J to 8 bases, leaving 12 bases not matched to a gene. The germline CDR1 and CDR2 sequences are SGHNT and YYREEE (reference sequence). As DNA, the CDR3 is TGTGCCAGCAGCTCGAAGTCTGGACTAGACGGTACGCAGTATTTT. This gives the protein CASSSKSGLDGTQYF.

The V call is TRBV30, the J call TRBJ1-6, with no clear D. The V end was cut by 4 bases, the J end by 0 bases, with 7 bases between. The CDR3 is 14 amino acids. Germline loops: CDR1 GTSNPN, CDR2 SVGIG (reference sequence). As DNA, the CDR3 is TGTGCCTGGAATACCGGCTCCTATAATTCACCCCTCCACTTT. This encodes CAWNTGSYNSPLHF.

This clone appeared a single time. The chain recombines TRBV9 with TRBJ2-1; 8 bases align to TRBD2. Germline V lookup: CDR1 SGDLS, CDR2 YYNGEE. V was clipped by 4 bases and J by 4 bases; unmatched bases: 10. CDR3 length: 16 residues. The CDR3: CASSSPSGGEYNEQFF. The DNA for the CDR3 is TGTGCCAGCAGCTCCCCAAGCGGGGGCGAATACAATGAGCAGTTCTTC.

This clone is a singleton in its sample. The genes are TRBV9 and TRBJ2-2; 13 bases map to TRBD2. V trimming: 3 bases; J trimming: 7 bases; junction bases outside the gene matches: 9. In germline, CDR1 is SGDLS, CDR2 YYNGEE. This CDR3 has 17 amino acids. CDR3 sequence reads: CASSAWTSGGSYGELFF. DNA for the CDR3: TGTGCCAGCAGCGCCTGGACTAGCGGGGGTAGTTACGGGGAGCTGTTTTTT. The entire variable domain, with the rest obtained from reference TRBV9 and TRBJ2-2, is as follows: DSGVTQTPKHLITATGQRVTLRCSPRSGDLSVYWYQQSLDQGLQFLIQYYNGEERAKGNILERFSAQQFPDLHSELNLSSLELGDSALYFCASSAWTSGGSYGELFFGEGSRLTVL.

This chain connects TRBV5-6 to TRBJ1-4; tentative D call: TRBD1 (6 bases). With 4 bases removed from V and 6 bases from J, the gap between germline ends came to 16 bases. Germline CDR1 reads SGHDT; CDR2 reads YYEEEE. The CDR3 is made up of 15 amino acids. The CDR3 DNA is TGTGCCAGCAGCCTACAGGGTCAGGAAGATGAAAAACTGTTTTTT. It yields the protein CASSLQGQEDEKLFF.

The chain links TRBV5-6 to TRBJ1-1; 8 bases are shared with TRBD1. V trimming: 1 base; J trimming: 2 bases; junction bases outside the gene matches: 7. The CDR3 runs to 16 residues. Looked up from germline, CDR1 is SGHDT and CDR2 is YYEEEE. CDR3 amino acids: CASSLLDRAPNTEAFF. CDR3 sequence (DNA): TGTGCCAGCAGCTTGCTGGACAGGGCCCCTAACACTGAAGCTTTCTTT.